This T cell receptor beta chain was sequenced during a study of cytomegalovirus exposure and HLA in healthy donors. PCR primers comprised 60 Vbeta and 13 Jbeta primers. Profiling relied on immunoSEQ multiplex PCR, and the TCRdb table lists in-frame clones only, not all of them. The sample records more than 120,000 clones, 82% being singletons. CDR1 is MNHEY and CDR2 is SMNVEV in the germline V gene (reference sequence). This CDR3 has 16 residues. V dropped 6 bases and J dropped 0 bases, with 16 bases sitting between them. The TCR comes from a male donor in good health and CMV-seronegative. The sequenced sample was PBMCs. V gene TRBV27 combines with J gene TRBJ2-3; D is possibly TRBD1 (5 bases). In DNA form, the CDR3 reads TGTGCCAGCAGACCCTATACAGGATCTAGCACAGATACGCAGTATTTT. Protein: CASRPYTGSSTDTQYF.